This TCR beta chain was captured in a study of T-cell memory formation after mild COVID-19. About this clonotype itself: What it binds is not known.

From 5'RACE with constant-segment primers came TCR alpha and TCR beta cDNA libraries that carried sample barcodes and UMIs. TCRdb processed the 5' RACE reads anew with MiXCR; each CDR3 protein has one entry. The sample yields approximately 230,000 distinct CDR3 sequences, about 16% seen once. Germline loops: CDR1 SGHRS, CDR2 YFSETQ. V was clipped by 7 bases and J by 1 base; unmatched bases: 7. This CDR3 comprises 15 residues. General study results and limits: Some clones that responded turned up in pre-infection memory, which suggests that cross-reactive memory joined in. Researchers report contracting CD4+ clones mostly in CM and EM, with CD8+ clones in EMRA.

This chain connects TRBV5-1 to TRBJ2-3; 9 bases line up with TRBD2. This clonotype originated in a man younger than 35 who had mild COVID-19 (a few samples of this study predate the infection). Cell type and time point are not known. Sequencing was performed on PBMCs or a T cell subset sorted from them (not recorded which). This CDR3 reads CASEAGTSRTDTQYF. CDR3 DNA: TGCGCCAGCGAGGCCGGGACTAGCCGCACAGATACGCAGTATTTT.